Listed below are T cell receptor beta chains from one sample, sequenced in a study of T cells in Graves' hyperthyroidism and ophthalmopathy. One entry per CDR3 protein results from TCRdb running MiXCR on the multiplex PCR reads. The table lists approximately 430,000 distinct CDR3 sequences, less than 20% of them singletons. The sample comprised blood. These receptors all come from a young woman with Graves' hyperthyroidism. CDR3s include the opening cysteine and the closing phenylalanine or tryptophan. The D gene is left open where the match is weak. The size entry is marked missing in some rows and otherwise reads once, few, many or a size class.

D gene: -; clone size: many; J gene: TRBJ1-6; V gene: TRBV5-1; CDR3 protein: CASSSLQGSPLHF; CDR3 DNA: TGCGCCAGCAGCTCACTACAGGGATCACCCCTCCACTTT
D gene: TRBD2; clone size: few; J gene: TRBJ2-2; V gene: TRBV20-1; CDR3 protein: CSARGLAGAGGELFF; CDR3 DNA: TGCAGTGCTAGGGGACTAGCGGGAGCCGGGGGGGAGCTGTTTTTT
D gene: -; clone size: many; J gene: TRBJ2-3; V gene: TRBV11-2; CDR3 protein: CASSLDGGRTDTQYF; CDR3 DNA: TGTGCCAGCAGCTTAGACGGGGGGCGCACAGATACGCAGTATTTT
D gene: TRBD2; clone size: -; J gene: TRBJ2-7; V gene: TRBV11-2; CDR3 protein: CASSFGAGGSYEQYF; CDR3 DNA: TGTGCCAGCAGCTTCGGCGCGGGAGGGTCCTACGAGCAGTACTTC
D gene: TRBD2; clone size: many; J gene: TRBJ2-1; V gene: TRBV7-6; CDR3 protein: CASSAGDSYNEQFF; CDR3 DNA: TGTGCCAGCAGTGCGGGAGACTCCTACAATGAGCAGTTCTTC
D gene: -; clone size: many; J gene: TRBJ2-1; V gene: TRBV6-5; CDR3 protein: CASSYSRVGALWEQFF; CDR3 DNA: TGTGCCAGCAGTTACTCCCGCGTCGGTGCCCTTTGGGAGCAGTTCTTC
D gene: -; clone size: -; J gene: TRBJ2-7; V gene: TRBV9; CDR3 protein: CASSGTADYEQYF; CDR3 DNA: TGTGCCAGCAGCGGGACCGCGGACTACGAGCAGTACTTC
D gene: -; clone size: many; J gene: TRBJ1-4; V gene: TRBV2; CDR3 protein: CASTQMTALSEKLFF; CDR3 DNA: TGTGCCAGCACCCAAATGACAGCATTAAGTGAAAAACTGTTTTTT
D gene: -; clone size: -; J gene: TRBJ2-1; V gene: TRBV5-1; CDR3 protein: CASSQGHRSYNEQFF; CDR3 DNA: TGCGCCAGCAGCCAGGGACACCGCTCCTACAATGAGCAGTTCTTC
D gene: TRBD2; clone size: many; J gene: TRBJ2-7; V gene: TRBV2; CDR3 protein: CASRETSGSYEQYF; CDR3 DNA: TGTGCCAGCAGGGAAACTAGCGGATCCTACGAGCAGTACTTC
D gene: -; clone size: many; J gene: TRBJ1-3; V gene: TRBV2; CDR3 protein: CASSAGATRNTIYF; CDR3 DNA: TGTGCCAGCAGTGCAGGGGCGACCAGAAACACCATATATTTT
D gene: TRBD1; clone size: many; J gene: TRBJ1-2; V gene: TRBV5-1; CDR3 protein: CASSLGIETGVYGYTF; CDR3 DNA: TGCGCCAGCAGCTTGGGGATCGAGACAGGGGTCTATGGCTACACCTTC
D gene: -; clone size: many; J gene: TRBJ1-2; V gene: TRBV5-1; CDR3 protein: CASSPQGLLANYGYTF; CDR3 DNA: TGCGCCAGCAGCCCTCAGGGTCTATTAGCTAACTATGGCTACACCTTC
D gene: TRBD1; clone size: -; J gene: TRBJ1-3; V gene: TRBV10-3; CDR3 protein: CAISVGQGVGNTIYF; CDR3 DNA: TGTGCCATCAGTGTGGGACAGGGTGTTGGAAACACCATATATTTT